The clone carrying this T cell receptor beta chain is a singleton in its sample. Its antigen is still unknown. This specimen belongs to a study of shared clonotypes between healthy human individuals. Study-wide results and limits: Shared across a few donors were roughly 5.3% of the naive CD4 clonotypes.

V was cut by 2 bases and J by 5 bases, with 12 bases left in between. There are 15 residues in the CDR3. Germline V lookup: CDR1 SGHTA, CDR2 FQGTGA. Combining CD45RO+ cells with CCR7-negative CD45RA+ TemRA cells gave CD8 memory. Genomic DNA belonging to each subset was distributed in equal measure over several immunoSEQ plates. Sequenced by immunoSEQ multiplex PCR; TCRdb stores in-frame clones only, minus some. Found here are more than 550,000 clones, 80% to 95% of them singletons; the top ten hold 34%. The chain joins TRBV7-3 to TRBJ2-2; D might be TRBD2 (5 bases). The source of this sequence is a young man in good health. Some clones in this sample may be carry-over from other donors' samples. Sequenced material: memory CD8+ T cells from PBMCs. As for subset: CD45RO+ cells pooled with CCR7-negative TemRA cells. The CDR3 protein is CASSLLRESTGELFF. In DNA form, the CDR3 reads TGTGCCAGCAGCTTACTTCGGGAAAGTACCGGGGAGCTGTTTTTT.